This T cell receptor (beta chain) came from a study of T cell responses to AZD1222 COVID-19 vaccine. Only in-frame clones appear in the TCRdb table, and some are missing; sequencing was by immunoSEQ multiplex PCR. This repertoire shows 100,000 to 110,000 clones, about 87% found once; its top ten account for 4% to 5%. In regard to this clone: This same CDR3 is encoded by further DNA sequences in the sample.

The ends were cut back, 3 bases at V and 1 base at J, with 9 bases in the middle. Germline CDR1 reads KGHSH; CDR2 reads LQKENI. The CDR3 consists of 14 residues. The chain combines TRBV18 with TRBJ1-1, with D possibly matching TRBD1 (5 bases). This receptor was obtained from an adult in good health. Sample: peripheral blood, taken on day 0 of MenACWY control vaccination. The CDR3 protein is CASSPGTGNTEAFF. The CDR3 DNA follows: TGTGCCAGCTCACCCGGGACGGGGAACACTGAAGCTTTCTTT. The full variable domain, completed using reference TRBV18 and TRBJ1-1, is NAGVMQNPRHLVRRRGQEARLRCSPMKGHSHVYWYRQLPEEGLKFMVYLQKENIIDESGMPKERFSAEFPKEGPSILRIQQVVRGDSAAYFCASSPGTGNTEAFFGQGTRLTVV.